The 22 T cell receptor beta chains given below trace back to one sample, sequenced in a study of T cells after yellow fever vaccination (dated by TCRdb to about 2019). This sample's treatment or condition label indicates: live attenuated yellow fever vaccine strain. Library construction relied on 5' RACE. Instrument on record: Illumina HiSeq 2500. TCRdb cleaned the public reads at Q25 with fastp, built clones with MiXCR and kept in-frame beta chains. Every entry covers one CDR3 protein and lists the most common genes and DNA from its rows. Within this sample are some 350,000 distinct CDR3 sequences, with over 5% of them counted one time only. Approximately 16% of the sample is taken by the ten largest. Material: PBMCs, obtained 5 days after the yellow fever booster vaccination. These receptors were collected from a man aged 25 to 40 who received the YFV17D yellow fever vaccine.

In this sample, this clonotype turned up many times. The chain joins TRBV5-1 to TRBJ2-5; D is unresolved. CDR3 size: 13 residues. The germline CDR1 and CDR2 sequences are SGHRS and YFSETQ. V was pared by 0 bases and J by 5 bases, with 8 bases between. Here the CDR3 reads CASSLGALETQYF. As DNA, the CDR3 is TGCGCCAGCAGCTTGGGGGCGCTGGAGACCCAGTACTTC.

This rearrangement joins TRBV12-3 or TRBV12-4 to TRBJ2-5; the D gene is possibly TRBD2 (7 bases). The CDR3 length is 15 residues. The V gene lost 6 bases and the J gene lost 4 bases, with 18 bases spanning the gap. CDR3 sequence reads: CASSHAGASAETQYF. CDR3 sequence (DNA): TGTGCCAGCAGCCACGCGGGGGCCAGCGCAGAGACCCAGTACTTC.

In this sample, this clonotype turned up a few times. The V gene is TRBV7-2, the J gene TRBJ2-7; 8 nucleotides line up with TRBD1. From germline, CDR1 is SGHTA and CDR2 FQGNSA. The trim removed 7 bases at V and 5 bases at J, leaving 13 bases unmatched. The CDR3 has 15 residues. CDR3 DNA: TGTGCCAGCACCTTGGGATCGGACAGGGTCCACGAGCAGTACTTC. Translation gives CASTLGSDRVHEQYF.

This clonotype was seen many times. The chain is built from TRBV29-1 and TRBJ2-1; 8 positions match TRBD1. CDR3 size: 13 residues. V was pared by 8 bases and J by 7 bases, with 10 bases of the junction left unmatched. Germline assignment: CDR1 SQVTM and CDR2 ANQGSEA. CDR3 sequence (DNA): TGCAGCATTCGGTGGACAGGGCCAAATGAGCAGTTCTTC. Protein product: CSIRWTGPNEQFF.

The chain uses TRBV12-3 or TRBV12-4 and TRBJ2-6, with D tentatively TRBD1 (6 bases). CDR3 length: 18 amino acids. V was clipped by 11 bases and J by 2 bases, with 25 bases between them. CDR3 sequence reads: CAFSLYPLTGTGANVLTF. CDR3 DNA sequence: TGTGCCTTCAGTTTATACCCCCTCACAGGGACTGGGGCCAACGTCCTGACTTTC.

This clonotype was counted many times. The junction does not match germline at one end; this may be a read error. The chain combines TRBV7-2 with TRBJ2-1; D might be TRBD2 (5 bases). Per germline, CDR1 SGHTA and CDR2 FQGNSA. The length of the CDR3 is 14 residues. The CDR3 nucleotides read TGTGCCAGCAGCCCGTCTGGGCTAGCAAAGGAGTGGCTCTTC. It specifies CASSPSGLAKEWLF. Combining the CDR3 with reference TRBV7-2 and TRBJ2-1 gives the whole variable domain GAGVSQSPSNKVTEKGKDVELRCDPISGHTALYWYRQSLGQGLEFLIYFQGNSAPDKSGLPSDRFSAERTGGSVSTLTIQRTQQEDSAVYLCASSPSGLAKEWLFGPGTRLTVL.

This clonotype was found many times. This chain connects TRBV19 to TRBJ2-2; 7 nucleotides agree with TRBD2. CDR3 length: 14 amino acids. V shed 8 bases and J 1 base; nucleotides not matched to a gene: 4. CDR1 is LNHDA and CDR2 is SQIVND in the germline V gene (reference sequence). The chain's CDR3 is CASDRGRNTGELFF. The CDR3 region has the DNA TGTGCCAGTGATCGCGGGAGGAACACCGGGGAGCTGTTTTTT.

The chain carries TRBV5-4 and TRBJ2-5, with 9 bases fitting TRBD1. The CDR3 is made up of 14 amino acids. Trimming at V came to 4 bases and at J to 3 bases, leaving 4 bases not matched to a gene. The germline V gene encodes CDR1 SGHNT and CDR2 YYREEE (reference sequence). CDR3 nucleotides: TGTGCCAGCAGCCATTGGACAGGGGAAGAGACCCAGTACTTC. It yields the protein CASSHWTGEETQYF.

This clonotype has more than one count but fewer than ten. Written as DNA, the CDR3 is TGCAGTGCTAGCCGAGGGGGAAACACTGAAGCTTTCTTT. Translated, it gives CSASRGGNTEAFF. The J gene is TRBJ1-1, the V gene TRBV20-1; maybe TRBD1 (6 bases). V dropped 3 bases and J dropped 2 bases, with 10 bases sitting between them. Germline CDR1 is DFQATT and CDR2 is SNEGSKA (reference sequence). CDR3 length equals 13 residues.

This clonotype was seen repeatedly, ten times or more. The chain combines TRBV9 with TRBJ2-1; 8 nucleotides align to TRBD2. The CDR3 is 15 amino acids. The V segment lost 6 bases and the J segment 5 bases; nucleotides outside the gene matches: 10. The V gene's germline CDR1 is SGDLS and CDR2 YYNGEE. The CDR3 bases are TGTGCCAGCACGGGAGGGGTTGGGGACCACAATGAGCAGTTCTTC. Its protein product is CASTGGVGDHNEQFF.

There are many counts of this clonotype. This sequence joins TRBV6-5 and TRBJ1-4, with D perhaps TRBD1 (5 bases). This CDR3 has 17 amino acids. Per germline, CDR1 MNHEY and CDR2 SVGAGI. Trimming shortened V by 7 bases and J by 0 bases, and 18 bases separated the two germline ends. CDR3 coding DNA: TGTGCCAGCACCCGCCGAATACGAGGGGCAACTAATGAAAAACTGTTTTTT. As protein: CASTRRIRGATNEKLFF.

This clonotype was seen only a few times. This chain joins TRBV20-1 and TRBJ2-2, with unresolved D. There are 11 residues in the CDR3. The germline V gene encodes CDR1 DFQATT and CDR2 SNEGSKA (reference sequence). V was cut by 7 bases and J by 3 bases, with 6 bases left in between. The CDR3 spells CSVRHTGELFF. CDR3 sequence (DNA): TGCAGTGTCAGACACACCGGGGAGCTGTTTTTT.

The V gene is TRBV7-6, the J gene TRBJ2-5; TRBD1 aligns across 9 bases. The CDR3 loop spans 15 amino acids. V lost 5 bases and J lost 1; bases outside the gene matches: 5. From germline, CDR1 is SGHVS and CDR2 FNYEAQ. CDR3 protein: CASSKGQGGQETQYF. The CDR3 region has the DNA TGTGCCAGCAGCAAGGGACAGGGTGGCCAAGAGACCCAGTACTTC.

This clonotype occurred many times. V usage is TRBV7-9 and J usage is TRBJ2-2; tentatively, D is TRBD1 (5 bases). Germline V gene sequence: CDR1 SEHNR, CDR2 FQNEAQ (reference sequence). The V gene lost 3 bases and the J gene lost 4 bases, with 12 bases spanning the gap. This CDR3 region has 15 residues. The CDR3 loop reads CASSLQGGTTGELFF. In nucleotides, the CDR3 is TGTGCCAGCAGCTTGCAGGGTGGAACCACCGGGGAGCTGTTTTTT.

V gene TRBV21-1 combines with J gene TRBJ2-7; no check of the table's D call, TRBD1, against the DNA was made. TRBV21-1 is marked as a pseudogene. The CDR3 covers 14 residues. DNA for the CDR3: TGTGCCAGCAGCTACCGGGTCGTACCCTACGAGCAGTACTTC. Translation gives CASSYRVVPYEQYF.

This clonotype was observed at least ten times. The genes are TRBV9 and TRBJ2-1; TRBD2 matches at 11 bases. CDR3 size: 16 residues. V lost 3 bases to trimming and J lost 7 bases; unmatched junction nucleotides: 9. CDR1 and CDR2 (germline): SGDLS, YYNGEE. CDR3 region: CASSDSGRALANEQFF. CDR3 in DNA: TGTGCCAGCAGCGATAGCGGGAGGGCCCTCGCTAATGAGCAGTTCTTC.

This clonotype was seen ten or more times. The J gene is TRBJ2-7, the V gene TRBV10-3; D not resolved. V lost 3 bases, J lost 1 base, and 10 bases lay in between. This CDR3 contains 14 residues. Looked up from germline, CDR1 is ENHRY and CDR2 is SYGVKD. The CDR3 nucleotides are TGTGCCATCAGTGATCGGGCAGGATCCTACGAGCAGTACTTC. This translates into CAISDRAGSYEQYF.

This clonotype was observed many times. CDR3 sequence: CASSSSGRAGLGTQYF. The CDR3 nucleotides read TGTGCCAGCAGTAGTAGCGGGAGGGCCGGATTGGGGACCCAGTACTTC. The chain joins TRBV12-3 or TRBV12-4 to TRBJ2-5; 11 bases line up with TRBD2. There are 16 residues in the CDR3. Trimming cost V 5 bases and J 7 bases; bases outside gene matches: 12.

The chain links TRBV5-1 to TRBJ2-3, with 10 bases that match TRBD2. J was trimmed by 0 bases and V by 0 bases; bases with no gene match: 7. The CDR3 has 18 amino acids. Germline-derived CDR1 and CDR2 are SGHRS and YFSETQ. CDR3 protein: CASSLVLQTSGSTDTQYF. DNA for the CDR3: TGCGCCAGCAGCTTGGTATTACAGACTAGCGGGAGCACAGATACGCAGTATTTT. The full variable domain, with the rest looked up from reference TRBV5-1 and TRBJ2-3, is KAGVTQTPRYLIKTRGQQVTLSCSPISGHRSVSWYQQTPGQGLQFLFEYFSETQRNKGNFPGRFSGRQFSNSRSEMNVSTLELGDSALYLCASSLVLQTSGSTDTQYFGPGTRLTVL.

This clonotype has only a few counts. The gene calls are TRBV28 and TRBJ1-1, with D unresolved. This CDR3 has 14 residues. The V end was cut by 2 bases, the J end by 0 bases, with 7 bases between. Looked up from germline, CDR1 is MDHEN and CDR2 is SYDVKM. CDR3 coding DNA: TGTGCCAGCAGTTTAGAACTTATGAACACTGAAGCTTTCTTT. It translates to CASSLELMNTEAFF.

The chain uses TRBV12-3 or TRBV12-4 and TRBJ1-6; TRBD1 matches 7 bases. The ends lost 7 bases at V and 7 bases at J; junction bases unmatched: 7. The CDR3 sequence is 14 residues long. CDR3 coding DNA: TGTGCCAGCACCCGACAGGGAGGAAATTCACCCCTCCACTTT. Protein product: CASTRQGGNSPLHF.

J is TRBJ2-2 and V is TRBV29-1; unclear D gene. Germline assignment: CDR1 SQVTM and CDR2 ANQGSEA. The CDR3 loop spans 13 amino acids. The V end was cut by 6 bases, the J end by 4 bases, with 12 bases between. The CDR3 sequence is CSVREGSTGELFF. The CDR3 DNA reads as TGCAGCGTCCGCGAAGGTAGCACCGGGGAGCTGTTTTTT.